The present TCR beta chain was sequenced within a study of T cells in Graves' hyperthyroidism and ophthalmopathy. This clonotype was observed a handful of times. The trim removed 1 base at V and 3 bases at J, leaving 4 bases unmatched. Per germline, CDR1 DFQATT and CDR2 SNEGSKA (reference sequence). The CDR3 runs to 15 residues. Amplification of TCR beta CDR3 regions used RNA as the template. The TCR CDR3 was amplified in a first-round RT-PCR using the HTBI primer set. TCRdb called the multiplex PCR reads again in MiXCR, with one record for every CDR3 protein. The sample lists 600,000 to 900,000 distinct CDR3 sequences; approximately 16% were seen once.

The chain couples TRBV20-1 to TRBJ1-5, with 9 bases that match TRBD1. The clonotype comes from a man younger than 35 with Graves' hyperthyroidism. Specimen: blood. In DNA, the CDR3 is TGCAGTGCTAGAGGGACAGGGGCATTCAATCAGCCCCAGCATTTT. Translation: CSARGTGAFNQPQHF.